One and the same sample provided the 26 T cell receptor beta chains below, sequenced in a study of T cells in Graves' hyperthyroidism and ophthalmopathy. Amplified regions were TCR beta CDR3 sequences from RNA transcripts. RT-PCR in the first round (using the HTBI primer set) targeted the TCR CDR3. Via MiXCR, TCRdb re-called the multiplex PCR reads, giving one row per CDR3 protein. Found here are around 450,000 distinct CDR3 sequences, about 13% of them singletons; the top ten hold approximately 5.8%. Sequencing used blood. The receptors come from a woman in her late teens or twenties with Graves' hyperthyroidism.

The table lists this clonotype with many counts. V and J are TRBV4-3 and TRBJ1-2; D perhaps matches TRBD1 (5 bases). This CDR3 contains 13 residues. Trimming pared 4 bases from V and 0 bases from J, leaving 6 bases between. Germline CDR1 reads LGHNA; CDR2 reads YSLEER. CDR3 protein: CASSRGPNYGYTF. Written as DNA, the CDR3 is TGCGCCAGCAGCCGGGGACCTAACTATGGCTACACCTTC.

This clonotype was counted many times. The rearrangement links TRBV30 to TRBJ1-6; no definite D call. CDR1 and CDR2 from the germline V gene are GTSNPN and SVGIG (reference sequence). The V end was cut by 0 bases, the J end by 10 bases, with 13 bases between. The CDR3 extends over 14 amino acids. The CDR3 coding sequence is TGTGCCTGGAGTGTGGCCGGGGTTGGCTCACCCCTCCACTTT. Its translation: CAWSVAGVGSPLHF.

Ten or more counts support this clonotype. This chain uses TRBV6-2 or TRBV6-3 with TRBJ2-2, with D possibly TRBD1 on 6 matching bases. The CDR3 sequence is 12 residues long. Germline V lookup: CDR1 MNHEY, CDR2 SVGEGT. V dropped 6 bases and J dropped 7 bases, with 9 bases sitting between them. The DNA for the CDR3 is TGTGCCAGCAGCTGGGGGCACGGGGAGCTGTTTTTT. Protein product: CASSWGHGELFF.

This clonotype was seen just once. This rearrangement joins TRBV12-3 or TRBV12-4 to TRBJ2-1; TRBD2 aligns across 12 bases. Trimming took 5 bases from V and 6 from J; bases not matched to a gene: 14. The CDR3 runs 18 residues. CDR3 region: CASSPPWASGRGGNEQFF. Written as DNA, the CDR3 is TGTGCCAGCAGTCCCCCTTGGGCTAGCGGGAGGGGGGGCAATGAGCAGTTCTTC.

The chain is built from TRBV20-1 and TRBJ1-2; 7 nucleotides agree with TRBD1. Germline CDR1 is DFQATT and CDR2 is SNEGSKA (reference sequence). V lost 5 bases to trimming and J lost 6 bases; unmatched junction nucleotides: 6. This CDR3 has 12 amino acids. The CDR3 DNA follows: TGCAGTGCTTTACAGGGGTTGGATGGCTACACCTTC. Protein: CSALQGLDGYTF.

The chain couples TRBV5-1 to TRBJ1-6; D is ambiguous. Germline V gene sequence: CDR1 SGHRS, CDR2 YFSETQ. CDR3 size: 15 residues. V shed 4 bases and J shed 4 bases, with 12 bases lying between them. The CDR3 bases are TGCGCCAGCAGCCCCCTTACAGTGTATAATTCACCCCTCCACTTT. Protein sequence: CASSPLTVYNSPLHF.

The V call is TRBV7-6, the J call TRBJ2-1; 7 bases align to TRBD2. Germline CDR1 and CDR2: SGHVS and FNYEAQ. The CDR3 is 14 residues long. V was clipped by 8 bases and J by 7 bases; unmatched bases: 11. The CDR3 reads CASQITGTTNEQFF. The CDR3 region has the DNA TGTGCCAGCCAAATAACCGGGACTACTAATGAGCAGTTCTTC.

The rearrangement joins TRBV2 to TRBJ2-3; D might be TRBD1 or TRBD2, each matching 6 bases. The CDR3 contains 16 residues. Germline loops: CDR1 SNHLY, CDR2 FYNNEI. V lost 2 bases, J lost 5 bases, and 17 bases lay in between. The CDR3 nucleotides read TGTGCCAGCAGTGAAATTGGGGACGGAGGGGGAGATACGCAGTATTTT. Its protein is CASSEIGDGGGDTQYF.

This clonotype was detected many times. V is TRBV5-1 and J is TRBJ1-5; D not resolved. V lost 4 bases and J lost 5, with 16 bases in between. CDR1 is SGHRS, CDR2 YFSETQ, per germline. The CDR3 runs 15 residues. DNA of the CDR3: TGCGCCAGCAGCCCCCTCTCAGGTGCTGATCAGCCCCAGCATTTT. This gives the protein CASSPLSGADQPQHF.

The rearrangement links TRBV12-3 or TRBV12-4 to TRBJ2-6; D is perhaps TRBD1 (7 bases). V lost 7 bases and J 0 bases, leaving 19 bases between the germline ends. The CDR3 length is 18 residues. In nucleotides, the CDR3 is TGTGCCAGCACTGATTTTGGAGGGGGCTTCTCTGGGGCCAACGTCCTGACTTTC. The encoded protein is CASTDFGGGFSGANVLTF.

The chain couples TRBV4-3 to TRBJ2-7; no definite D call. The CDR3 is 17 residues long. Looked up from germline, CDR1 is LGHNA and CDR2 is YSLEER. V lost 4 bases to trimming and J lost 2 bases, with 21 bases between them. The CDR3 nucleotides are TGCGCCAGCAGCCGTTCTTTAGGACCGAACTCCCCCTACGAGCAGTACTTC. It codes for CASSRSLGPNSPYEQYF.

This clonotype was detected ten times or more. The CDR3 coding sequence is TGCGCCAGCAGCTTGGAGGGGAACACCGGGGAGCTGTTTTTT. Its translation is CASSLEGNTGELFF. This chain links TRBV5-1 with TRBJ2-2; no definite D call. V lost 0 bases, J lost 1 base, and 4 bases lay in between. Per germline, CDR1 SGHRS and CDR2 YFSETQ. The length of the CDR3 is 14 residues. Using reference TRBV5-1 and TRBJ2-2 for the parts outside the CDR3, the full variable domain is KAGVTQTPRYLIKTRGQQVTLSCSPISGHRSVSWYQQTPGQGLQFLFEYFSETQRNKGNFPGRFSGRQFSNSRSEMNVSTLELGDSALYLCASSLEGNTGELFFGEGSRLTVL.

A few counts support this clonotype. J is TRBJ2-3 and V is TRBV10-1; maybe TRBD2 (5 bases). CDR1 and CDR2 from the germline V gene are WNHNN and SYGVQD (reference sequence). Trimming pared 9 bases from V and 1 base from J, leaving 8 bases between. The CDR3 totals 12 residues. This CDR3 reads CARSGGTDTQYF. In DNA form, the CDR3 reads TGCGCCAGGAGCGGCGGCACAGATACGCAGTATTTT.

This chain joins TRBV7-9 and TRBJ2-1; 7 bases fit TRBD2. Germline V gene data show CDR1 as SEHNR and CDR2 as FQNEAQ (reference sequence). The J segment lost 6 bases and the V segment lost 2 bases, leaving 10 bases of the junction unmatched. This CDR3 comprises 16 residues. The CDR3 nucleotides read TGTGCCAGCAGCTTACAAGCGGGGCGCGGGGGCAATGAGCAGTTCTTC. It specifies CASSLQAGRGGNEQFF.

This clonotype was observed many times. The chain carries TRBV28 and TRBJ1-5; D is unclear. CDR1 is MDHEN and CDR2 is SYDVKM in the germline V gene. This CDR3 is built from 12 residues. V was shortened by 7 bases and J by 5 bases, with 9 bases between the two germline ends. In nucleotides, the CDR3 is TGTGCCAGCACAGGCAGCTATCAGCCCCAGCATTTT. This gives the protein CASTGSYQPQHF.

At least ten counts were recorded for this clonotype. V and J are TRBV12-3 or TRBV12-4 and TRBJ1-1; a weak D match, TRBD1 (6 bases). This CDR3 region has 12 residues. V lost 10 bases and J 5 bases, leaving 14 bases between the germline ends. The CDR3, as DNA: TGTGCCATCTTAGGGGGGGGGACTGAAGCTTTCTTT. Amino acids: CAILGGGTEAFF.

A few counts support this clonotype. V is TRBV5-1 and J is TRBJ1-4; 7 bases fit TRBD1. The CDR3 totals 16 residues. Looked up from germline, CDR1 is SGHRS and CDR2 is YFSETQ. The J segment lost 0 bases and the V segment lost 4 bases, leaving 6 bases of the junction unmatched. The CDR3 spells CASSPTGLSTNEKLFF. The CDR3 nucleotides are TGCGCCAGCAGCCCGACAGGGTTATCAACTAATGAAAAACTGTTTTTT.

V usage is TRBV29-1 and J usage is TRBJ2-7, with 10 positions matching TRBD2. The CDR3 is 16 amino acids. Germline CDR1 and CDR2: SQVTM and ANQGSEA. V lost 6 bases, J lost 0 bases, and 11 bases stayed unmatched. The CDR3 loop reads CSVTGTSASSSYEQYF. For the CDR3, the DNA is TGCAGCGTCACCGGGACTAGCGCCTCGAGCTCCTACGAGCAGTACTTC.

In this sample, this clonotype turned up many times. V and J are TRBV29-1 and TRBJ2-7, with 7 nucleotides matching TRBD2. The CDR3 runs 16 residues. Per the germline V gene, CDR1 is SQVTM and CDR2 is ANQGSEA. V dropped 6 bases and J dropped 0; count of bases not matched to a gene: 14. DNA for the CDR3: TGCAGCGTGAAAGGCGGATGGCGGGGGAGCTCCTACGAGCAGTACTTC. It translates to CSVKGGWRGSSYEQYF.

This clonotype came up many times. This sequence joins TRBV27 and TRBJ2-2, with D uncertain. The CDR3 totals 14 residues. The germline V gene has CDR1 MNHEY and CDR2 SMNVEV (reference sequence). V dropped 6 bases and J dropped 4 bases, with 12 bases sitting between them. DNA for the CDR3: TGTGCCAGCAGCTTGGGCGTCGGCACCGGGGAGCTGTTTTTT. Translating gives CASSLGVGTGELFF.

This clonotype was observed a handful of times. The chain links TRBV12-3 or TRBV12-4 to TRBJ1-5; D is uncertain. Deletions cut 3 bases from V and 7 bases from J, with 13 bases between. The CDR3 loop spans 14 amino acids. The CDR3 region is CASSLPEGEQPQHF. In nucleotides, the CDR3 is TGTGCCAGCAGTTTGCCGGAGGGTGAGCAGCCCCAGCATTTT.

This clonotype has at least ten counts. The CDR3 spells CASSYTPIGTGPMNTEAFF. The CDR3, as DNA: TGTGCCAGCAGTTATACTCCAATAGGGACAGGGCCCATGAACACTGAAGCTTTCTTT. The chain links TRBV12-3 or TRBV12-4 to TRBJ1-1, with TRBD1 identical over 9 bases. Losses at the gene ends were 4 bases for V and 0 bases for J; bases not matched to a gene: 15. The CDR3 extends over 19 amino acids.

This clonotype was observed at least ten times. The chain joins TRBV15 to TRBJ2-5, with 9 bases that match TRBD1. The CDR3 totals 16 residues. Germline lookup yields CDR1 LNHNV and CDR2 YYDKDF (reference sequence). V was pared by 0 bases and J by 5 bases, with 7 bases of the junction left unmatched. CDR3 in DNA: TGTGCCACCAGCAGAGATATTACAGGGGGCATGGAGACCCAGTACTTC. Its protein is CATSRDITGGMETQYF.

At least ten counts were recorded for this clonotype. The rearrangement links TRBV12-3 or TRBV12-4 to TRBJ1-3; no firm D call. Trimming took 2 bases from V and 4 from J, leaving 18 bases between them. The CDR3 extends over 17 amino acids. In DNA, the CDR3 is TGTGCCAGCAGTTTAATGGGCCCCACTCCGGCGGGAAACACCATATATTTT. This translates into CASSLMGPTPAGNTIYF.

The chain carries TRBV5-6 and TRBJ1-2; D not certain. The V gene lost 3 bases and the J gene lost 8 bases, with 23 bases spanning the gap. Germline values: CDR1 SGHDT, CDR2 YYEEEE. The CDR3 runs 16 residues. DNA of the CDR3: TGTGCCAGCAGCTCAACCGGGATAATACAATCGTCCGGCTACACCTTC. It codes for CASSSTGIIQSSGYTF.

The table lists this clonotype with many counts. This chain links TRBV5-1 with TRBJ2-1; the D is unclear. Trimming pared 1 base from V and 7 bases from J, leaving 9 bases between. This CDR3 region has 13 residues. Germline values: CDR1 SGHRS, CDR2 YFSETQ. The DNA of the CDR3 is TGCGCCAGCAGCTTGTCCAATGGGAATGAGCAGTTCTTC. Translation: CASSLSNGNEQFF.